Below, 25 T cell receptor beta chains from the same sample are listed, as sequenced in a study of T cell responses to AZD1222 COVID-19 vaccine (dated by TCRdb to the early 2020s). The time point label of this sample denotes: baseline before first vaccination. Libraries were prepared through the immunoSEQ multiplex PCR assay. TCRdb holds this immuneACCESS table with in-frame rearrangements only. Some clones are missing; in checked studies, unresolved V genes explain under half, and the rest has no known cause. A total of around 180,000 clones appear in this sample, almost 95% of them only once. Together, the top ten hold roughly a tenth of the sample. This specimen was peripheral blood, taken on day 0 of AZD1222 vaccination. Receptors were obtained from an adult in good health.

V gene TRBV28 combines with J gene TRBJ1-1; D is uncertain. This CDR3 is 11 amino acids long. Between the trimmed V and J ends, which lost 2 bases and 12 bases, there was a span of 10 bases. The germline gives CDR1 MDHEN, CDR2 SYDVKM. The CDR3 protein is CASSLVQTTFF. CDR3 DNA sequence: TGTGCCAGCAGTTTAGTCCAGACAACTTTCTTT.

The J gene is TRBJ1-3, the V gene TRBV10-3; D gene uncertain. V shed 11 bases and J shed 3 bases, with 17 bases lying between them. The CDR3 contains 14 residues. Germline V gene lookup returns CDR1 ENHRY and CDR2 SYGVKD. The CDR3 here is CASLTEGFGNTIYF. Written as DNA, the CDR3 is TGTGCCTCCCTCACGGAGGGATTTGGAAACACCATATATTTT.

V is TRBV7-9 and J is TRBJ2-7, with TRBD1 matching 9 bases. In germline, CDR1 is SEHNR, CDR2 FQNEAQ (reference sequence). With V trimmed by 4 bases and J by 0 bases, 7 bases remained unmatched. The length of the CDR3 is 16 residues. The CDR3 bases are TGTGCCAGCAGCTCCGGACAGGGGCCGGCCTCCTACGAGCAGTACTTC. It codes for CASSSGQGPASYEQYF.

The chain is built from TRBV4-1 and TRBJ2-1; D ambiguous. With 0 bases removed from V and 7 bases from J, the gap between germline ends came to 10 bases. The CDR3 sequence is 14 residues long. The V gene's germline CDR1 is MGHRA and CDR2 YSYEKL. In nucleotides, the CDR3 is TGCGCCAGCAGCCAAGATCGGGTTTATAATGAGCAGTTCTTC. It translates to CASSQDRVYNEQFF.

About this clone: This sample also contains other DNA sequences that code for the same CDR3. V and J are TRBV4-1 and TRBJ2-7; 10 bases line up with TRBD1. Germline assignment: CDR1 MGHRA and CDR2 YSYEKL. J gave up 1 base and V 1 base, and 1 base lay outside the gene matches. The CDR3 sequence is 15 residues long. Written as DNA, the CDR3 is TGCGCCAGCAGCCAAGGGACAGGGGGATCCTACGAGCAGTACTTC. Encoded protein: CASSQGTGGSYEQYF.

This chain joins TRBV20-1 and TRBJ1-4, with D tentatively TRBD1 (5 bases). The germline V gene encodes CDR1 DFQATT and CDR2 SNEGSKA (reference sequence). Trimming took off 3 bases at V and 4 bases at J, with 12 bases between the two ends. The length of the CDR3 is 14 residues. Written as DNA, the CDR3 is TGCAGTGCTAGTCACCGGGACCTTAATGAAAAACTGTTTTTT. Translation gives CSASHRDLNEKLFF.

The CDR3 bases are TGCAGTACTCAGGGGGCTCGGTGGAGCACTGAAGCTTTCTTT. It is translated as CSTQGARWSTEAFF. The V gene is TRBV29-1, the J gene TRBJ1-1; TRBD1 matches at 8 bases. The germline V gene encodes CDR1 SQVTM and CDR2 ANQGSEA. The length of the CDR3 is 14 residues. Drawing the rest from reference TRBV29-1 and TRBJ1-1, the complete variable domain is SAVISQKPSRDICQRGTSLTIQCQVDSQVTMMFWYRQQPGQSLTLIATANQGSEATYESGFVIDKFPISRPNLTFSTLTVSNMSPEDSSIYLCSTQGARWSTEAFFGQGTRLTVV.

The rearrangement uses TRBV27 and TRBJ2-1; D remains ambiguous. This CDR3 spans 12 amino acids. Germline lookup yields CDR1 MNHEY and CDR2 SMNVEV (reference sequence). Trimming left V 5 bases short and J 3 bases short, with 5 bases between. This CDR3 reads CASSQNYNEQFF. The CDR3 DNA is TGTGCCAGCAGTCAGAACTACAATGAGCAGTTCTTC.

V is TRBV9 and J is TRBJ2-7, with 8 bases aligning to TRBD2. This CDR3 contains 15 residues. Germline V gene data show CDR1 as SGDLS and CDR2 as YYNGEE. V dropped 2 bases and J dropped 4; count of bases not matched to a gene: 8. The CDR3 DNA follows: TGTGCCAGCAGCGTTGAGAGTAGCGGGGAATACGAGCAGTACTTC. As protein: CASSVESSGEYEQYF. The full variable domain, with the rest looked up from reference TRBV9 and TRBJ2-7, is DSGVTQTPKHLITATGQRVTLRCSPRSGDLSVYWYQQSLDQGLQFLIQYYNGEERAKGNILERFSAQQFPDLHSELNLSSLELGDSALYFCASSVESSGEYEQYFGPGTRLTVT.

V gene TRBV28 combines with J gene TRBJ2-1; TRBD2 matches at 8 bases. V shed 8 bases and J 6 bases; nucleotides not matched to a gene: 9. Germline-derived CDR1 and CDR2 are MDHEN and SYDVKM. The CDR3 has 14 amino acids. The CDR3 nucleotides are TGTGCCAGCTTTCCTAGCGGGTCTGGCAATGAGCAGTTCTTC. Residues: CASFPSGSGNEQFF.

The gene calls are TRBV28 and TRBJ1-4; TRBD1 agrees at 8 bases. Germline V gene sequence: CDR1 MDHEN, CDR2 SYDVKM. The CDR3 contains 15 residues. Trimming took 5 bases from V and 7 from J; bases not matched to a gene: 9. The CDR3 is CASSHPAGGTEKLFF. In DNA, the CDR3 is TGTGCCAGCAGTCACCCGGCAGGGGGCACTGAAAAACTGTTTTTT.

The gene calls are TRBV19 and TRBJ1-2; D is unclear. Trimming stripped 8 bases from V and 4 bases from J, with 11 bases between. Germline V gene sequence: CDR1 LNHDA, CDR2 SQIVND (reference sequence). This CDR3 is built from 12 residues. CDR3 amino acids: CASSSKVYGYTF. In DNA form, the CDR3 reads TGTGCCAGTTCGTCTAAGGTCTATGGCTACACCTTC.

This clone was picked up a small number of times. This chain links TRBV27 with TRBJ2-6; D remains ambiguous. The germline V gene encodes CDR1 MNHEY and CDR2 SMNVEV (reference sequence). The CDR3 length is 16 residues. The V gene lost 5 bases and the J gene lost 1 base, with 12 bases spanning the gap. CDR3 amino acids: CASSPPSSSGANVLTF. The CDR3 DNA reads TGTGCCAGCAGTCCCCCGAGCAGTTCTGGGGCCAACGTCCTGACTTTC.

The chain is built from TRBV20-1 and TRBJ2-1; D is unclear. The CDR3 has 11 residues. Trimming removed 3 bases from V and 4 bases from J, with 4 bases in between. Per the germline V gene, CDR1 is DFQATT and CDR2 is SNEGSKA (reference sequence). For the CDR3, the DNA is TGCAGTGCTAGGGATTACAATGAGCAGTTCTTC. Its translation is CSARDYNEQFF.

The chain uses TRBV28 and TRBJ1-1, with D possibly TRBD1 on 6 matching bases. The CDR3 is 16 amino acids. CDR1 is MDHEN, CDR2 SYDVKM, per germline. The germline V and J ends were trimmed by 5 bases and 3 bases, with 19 bases remaining between them. CDR3 residues: CASSPDPGGLDTEAFF. The CDR3 nucleotides read TGTGCCAGCAGTCCTGACCCTGGGGGCCTTGACACTGAAGCTTTCTTT. Based on the CDR3 plus reference TRBV28 and TRBJ1-1, the full variable domain is DVKVTQSSRYLVKRTGEKVFLECVQDMDHENMFWYRQDPGLGLRLIYFSYDVKMKEKGDIPEGYSVSREKKERFSLILESASTNQTSMYLCASSPDPGGLDTEAFFGQGTRLTVV.

This clone was detected once. J is TRBJ1-1 and V is TRBV2; 8 bases map to TRBD1. Germline trimming cut 10 bases from V and 5 bases from J; bases unmatched to any gene: 6. Germline CDR1 and CDR2: SNHLY and FYNNEI. This CDR3 spans 12 amino acids. CDR3 protein: CATQGARTEAFF. CDR3 DNA sequence: TGTGCCACCCAGGGGGCGCGGACTGAAGCTTTCTTT. Full variable domain (remainder filled in from reference TRBV2 and TRBJ1-1): EPEVTQTPSHQVTQMGQEVILRCVPISNHLYFYWYRQILGQKVEFLVSFYNNEISEKSEIFDDQFSVERPDGSNFTLKIRSTKLEDSAMYFCATQGARTEAFFGQGTRLTVV.

As DNA, the CDR3 is TGTGCCAGCAGCCTCTACCTTTCAGGTCGGGGGCGATGGGATTCACCCCTCCACTTT. This encodes CASSLYLSGRGRWDSPLHF. The V gene is TRBV3-1 (or the pseudogene TRBV3-2), the J gene TRBJ1-6, with D possibly TRBD1 on 6 matching bases. This CDR3 has 19 residues. The germline gives CDR1 LGHDT, CDR2 YNNKEL (reference sequence). V was shortened by 4 bases and J by 8 bases, with 27 bases between the two germline ends.

This rearrangement joins TRBV2 to TRBJ2-7; 12 bases align to TRBD1. The CDR3 runs 12 residues. J gave up 5 bases and V 9 bases, and 2 bases lay outside the gene matches. Germline V gene lookup returns CDR1 SNHLY and CDR2 FYNNEI. In DNA, the CDR3 is TGTGCCAGAGGGACAGGGGGCAACGAGCAGTACTTC. Translating it yields CARGTGGNEQYF.

This clone was recorded a few times. The V call is TRBV30, the J call TRBJ2-1; the D is unclear. Trimming removed 2 bases at V and 0 bases at J, with 5 bases between. There are 13 residues in the CDR3. Germline lookup yields CDR1 GTSNPN and CDR2 SVGIG (reference sequence). CDR3 in DNA: TGTGCCTGGAGTCCGTACTCCTACAATGAGCAGTTCTTC. Its protein is CAWSPYSYNEQFF.

This rearrangement joins TRBV28 to TRBJ1-2; a possible D gene is TRBD1 (5 bases). Germline CDR1 and CDR2: MDHEN and SYDVKM. The CDR3 is 13 amino acids. Trimming cost V 2 bases and J 3 bases, with 7 bases left between them. The CDR3: CASSLDSYYGYTF. The CDR3, as DNA: TGTGCCAGCAGTTTAGACAGTTACTATGGCTACACCTTC.

V and J are TRBV29-1 and TRBJ2-7, with TRBD1 matching 7 bases. This CDR3 contains 13 residues. J was trimmed by 3 bases and V by 2 bases; bases with no gene match: 4. Germline lookup yields CDR1 SQVTM and CDR2 ANQGSEA. The DNA of the CDR3 is TGCAGCGTTGAATGGGCAGGGGGCTACGAGCAGTACTTC. It encodes CSVEWAGGYEQYF.

This chain connects TRBV18 to TRBJ2-5; 10 nucleotides match TRBD2. Germline V gene lookup returns CDR1 KGHSH and CDR2 LQKENI. This CDR3 has 16 residues. V lost 4 bases and J lost 0; bases outside the gene matches: 5. CDR3 amino acids: CASSLRTSGNQETQYF. The DNA for the CDR3 is TGTGCCAGCTCACTGCGGACTAGCGGCAACCAAGAGACCCAGTACTTC.

The J gene is TRBJ2-1, the V gene TRBV9; 7 bases fit TRBD2. This CDR3 contains 16 residues. V gave up 1 base and J gave up 2 bases; unmatched junction bases: 6. Germline V gene lookup returns CDR1 SGDLS and CDR2 YYNGEE. CDR3 sequence reads: CASSVYGTNTYNEQFF. DNA of the CDR3: TGTGCCAGCAGCGTATATGGGACTAACACCTACAATGAGCAGTTCTTC.

This clone occurred a few times. The chain carries TRBV3-1 (or the pseudogene TRBV3-2) and TRBJ1-3, with a tentative D call TRBD1 (6 bases). Germline V lookup: CDR1 LGHDT, CDR2 YNNKEL (reference sequence). The length of the CDR3 is 15 residues. V lost 4 bases and J 2 bases, leaving 12 bases between the germline ends. CDR3: CASSPQQGTGNTIYF. The CDR3 bases are TGTGCCAGCAGCCCCCAACAGGGAACTGGAAACACCATATATTTT.

The chain carries TRBV5-4 and TRBJ1-2; no definite D call. Looked up from germline, CDR1 is SGHNT and CDR2 is YYREEE (reference sequence). The V gene lost 2 bases and the J gene lost 4 bases, with 15 bases spanning the gap. CDR3 size: 15 residues. The CDR3 nucleotides read TGTGCCAGCAGCTTTCGAGGGTCCCCTGGCTATGGCTACACCTTC. Protein sequence: CASSFRGSPGYGYTF.